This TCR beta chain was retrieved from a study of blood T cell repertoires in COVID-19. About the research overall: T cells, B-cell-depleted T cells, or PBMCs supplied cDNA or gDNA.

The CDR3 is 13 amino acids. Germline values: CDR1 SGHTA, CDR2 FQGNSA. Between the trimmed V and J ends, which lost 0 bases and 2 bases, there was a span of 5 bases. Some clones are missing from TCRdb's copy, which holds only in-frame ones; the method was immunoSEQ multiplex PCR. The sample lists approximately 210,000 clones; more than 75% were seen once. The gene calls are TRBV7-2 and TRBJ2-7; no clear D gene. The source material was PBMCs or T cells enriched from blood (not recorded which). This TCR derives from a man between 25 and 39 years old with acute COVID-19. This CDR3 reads CASSLAGAYEQYF. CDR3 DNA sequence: TGTGCCAGCAGCTTAGCTGGAGCCTACGAGCAGTACTTC.